This TCR beta chain was recorded in a study of blood T cells in healthy people across ages. Extracted total RNA amounted to at least 6 micrograms for each sample. Details on this clonotype: Antigen unknown.

The CDR3 has 14 residues. Germline assignment: CDR1 SGHRS and CDR2 YFSETQ. Trimming cost V 0 bases and J 7 bases; bases outside gene matches: 2. Study-wide results and limits: Older individuals had lower TCR beta diversity per million T cells (the decline was roughly linear). A strong correlation between TCR beta diversity and naive T cell percentage was seen.

Through a sample-barcoded 5' primer and a J-beta primer mix, a second PCR was run for roughly 7 to 11 cycles. The template-switch adaptor was a 5' adaptor with 12 random nucleotides. It tagged each cDNA molecule. One entry per CDR3 protein results from TCRdb running MiXCR on the 5' RACE reads. The sample has around 710,000 distinct CDR3 sequences, 40% to 45% seen once; the top ten hold 20% to 25%. The receptor comes from a woman in her fifties or sixties in good health. V gene TRBV5-1 combines with J gene TRBJ2-1; 9 bases align to TRBD2. Sequenced sample: blood. The chain's CDR3 is CASSLVAGVNEQFF. DNA of the CDR3: TGCGCCAGCAGCTTGGTAGCGGGGGTGAATGAGCAGTTCTTC.